This T cell receptor (beta chain) was retrieved from a study of T cell responses to AZD1222 COVID-19 vaccine. Study conclusions and caveats: All repertoire sampling was performed exclusively after the peak T cell response. Mostly white British, mostly female donors; authors suggested clonal diversity may be underestimated. Reportedly, nearly half the spike-specific TCRs target unmutated variant regions.

This CDR3 has 13 residues. V lost 4 bases to trimming and J lost 7 bases, with 11 bases between them. To note about this clone: The target antigen is unknown.

Measured with immunoSEQ multiplex PCR; TCRdb has only the in-frame clones, and not every one. Here the sample spans 150,000 to 200,000 clones, 75% to 90% being singletons. This chain uses TRBV23-1 with TRBJ1-5; TRBD1 is a possible D gene (6 bases). TRBV23-1 is an open reading frame whose function is uncertain. The receptor's source is an adult in good health. This specimen was peripheral blood, taken on day 0 of MenACWY control vaccination. The CDR3: CASSPTGLQPQHF. The CDR3 region has the DNA TGCGCCAGCAGTCCGACAGGCTTGCAGCCCCAGCATTTT.